This TCR beta chain was sequenced in a study of identical twins. CDR3 length: 17 amino acids. CDR1 is SGHTA and CDR2 is FQGTGA in the germline V gene. V gave up 3 bases and J gave up 0 bases; unmatched junction bases: 5. Details on this clonotype: Its matching antigen is unknown.

MiXCR, applied by TCRdb to the 5' RACE reads, yields one record per CDR3 protein. This table holds some 500,000 distinct CDR3 sequences, 22% found once. Overall study results and limits: The presence of invariant MAIT and iNKT cells could partly confound analyses of zero-insertion sequences. Researchers reported excess low generation probability among twin-shared out-of-frame alpha sequences.

These sequences were also reported in another study, on T cells expressing NK-cell markers. This second study says: Several experiments added an anti-gamma-delta TCR antibody to sort only alpha-beta TCR T cells.

The origin of this receptor is a young woman in good health. The genes are TRBV7-3 and TRBJ2-6, with 7 bases that match TRBD1. The sequenced material came from CD4+ T cells sorted from blood. The CDR3 DNA reads TGTGCCAGCAGCTTTAGACAGGGAAGCTCTGGGGCCAACGTCCTGACTTTC. Encoded protein: CASSFRQGSSGANVLTF.